Following are 26 T cell receptor beta chains from one sample sequenced in a study of cytomegalovirus exposure and HLA in healthy donors. This PCR relied on a set of 60 Vbeta primers and 13 Jbeta primers. Using immunoSEQ multiplex PCR, the repertoire was profiled, and TCRdb retains in-frame clones only, with some absent. This table holds over 150,000 clones, about 72% found once. Sequencing input: PBMCs. These receptors were taken from a man aged 60 to 69 in good health and CMV-seronegative.

This clone was observed a single time. The chain uses TRBV12-2 and TRBJ2-5; the table's D call, TRBD1, was not checked against the DNA. TRBV12-2 is termed a pseudogene. This CDR3 is built from 18 residues. In nucleotides, the CDR3 is TGTGCAAGTCGCTTAGAGGGGGGGACAGGGGGCCACCAAGAGACCCAGTACTTC. As protein: CASRLEGGTGGHQETQYF.

The V call is TRBV10-3, the J call TRBJ2-7; TRBD1 is a possible D gene (6 bases). CDR1 ENHRY and CDR2 SYGVKD come from the germline V gene. Trimming removed 4 bases from V and 3 bases from J, with 16 bases in between. This CDR3 spans 15 amino acids. CDR3 nucleotide sequence: TGTGCCATCAGTGTATCAGGGGTAGGGATCTACGAGCAGTACTTC. It codes for CAISVSGVGIYEQYF.

The chain is built from TRBV7-9 and TRBJ1-1; 7 bases match TRBD1. With 6 bases clipped from V and 7 bases from J, the junction kept 11 bases outside the gene matches. Germline CDR1 and CDR2: SEHNR and FQNEAQ (reference sequence). CDR3 length: 14 amino acids. The CDR3 reads CASSRRQGRDEAFF. For the CDR3, the DNA is TGTGCCAGCAGTCGTCGACAGGGAAGGGATGAAGCTTTCTTT.

This sequence joins TRBV5-1 and TRBJ2-6; 9 positions match TRBD1. The V segment lost 5 bases and the J segment 0 bases; nucleotides outside the gene matches: 18. The CDR3 is made up of 21 amino acids. Germline V gene sequence: CDR1 SGHRS, CDR2 YFSETQ. CDR3 nucleotides: TGCGCCAGCAGTTTACGATCGGGCGGGGGACAGGGAATCTCTGGGGCCAACGTCCTGACTTTC. This encodes CASSLRSGGGQGISGANVLTF.

The chain has TRBV7-9 and TRBJ2-3, with D possibly being TRBD1 (7 bases). V was trimmed by 1 base and J by 1 base, leaving 12 bases between them. The germline gives CDR1 SEHNR, CDR2 FQNEAQ (reference sequence). The CDR3 loop spans 16 amino acids. The CDR3 reads CASSLGQGGGTDTQYF. For the CDR3, the DNA is TGTGCCAGCAGCTTAGGCCAGGGGGGTGGCACAGATACGCAGTATTTT.

V and J are TRBV30 and TRBJ2-7; 8 nucleotides match TRBD1. Germline-derived CDR1 and CDR2 are GTSNPN and SVGIG (reference sequence). The CDR3 contains 14 residues. Trimming took 7 bases from V and 3 from J; bases not matched to a gene: 11. CDR3 loop: CASSLNRGNYEQYF. The CDR3 DNA follows: TGTGCCTCGTCACTTAACAGGGGGAACTACGAGCAGTACTTC.

The rearrangement joins TRBV5-1 to TRBJ2-3; 10 bases fit TRBD2. This CDR3 comprises 17 residues. V lost 0 bases, J lost 0 bases, and 4 bases stayed unmatched. Germline CDR1 is SGHRS and CDR2 is YFSETQ. The CDR3 reads CASSLGLAGTSTDTQYF. Written as DNA, the CDR3 is TGCGCCAGCAGCTTGGGACTAGCGGGTACTAGCACAGATACGCAGTATTTT. Using reference TRBV5-1 and TRBJ2-3 for the parts outside the CDR3, the full variable domain is KAGVTQTPRYLIKTRGQQVTLSCSPISGHRSVSWYQQTPGQGLQFLFEYFSETQRNKGNFPGRFSGRQFSNSRSEMNVSTLELGDSALYLCASSLGLAGTSTDTQYFGPGTRLTVL.

The chain employs TRBV29-1 and TRBJ2-3; 7 nucleotides agree with TRBD2. Losses at the gene ends were 4 bases for V and 6 bases for J; bases not matched to a gene: 10. CDR1 and CDR2 (germline): SQVTM, ANQGSEA. The CDR3 loop spans 14 amino acids. The CDR3, as DNA: TGCAGCGTTGCCGGGAGGAGGGTGGGGGATACGCAGTATTTT. This gives the protein CSVAGRRVGDTQYF.

V usage is TRBV9 and J usage is TRBJ2-7; no reliable D call. The V gene lost 0 bases and the J gene lost 2 bases, with 9 bases spanning the gap. The germline CDR1 and CDR2 sequences are SGDLS and YYNGEE. The CDR3 runs to 14 residues. CDR3 region: CASSVDQVAYEQYF. The CDR3 DNA reads as TGTGCCAGCAGCGTAGACCAGGTTGCCTACGAGCAGTACTTC.

This clone has only a few counts. This chain connects TRBV19 to TRBJ1-5, with 7 bases lining up with TRBD1. The trim removed 0 bases at V and 4 bases at J, leaving 0 bases unmatched. The CDR3 loop spans 14 amino acids. Germline V gene lookup returns CDR1 LNHDA and CDR2 SQIVND (reference sequence). CDR3: CASSIDRGNQPQHF. The CDR3 DNA follows: TGTGCCAGTAGTATAGACAGGGGGAATCAGCCCCAGCATTTT.

The chain is built from TRBV9 and TRBJ2-5, with 9 positions matching TRBD2. The CDR3 runs to 15 residues. V shed 4 bases and J 2 bases; nucleotides not matched to a gene: 6. Germline loops: CDR1 SGDLS, CDR2 YYNGEE. Written as DNA, the CDR3 is TGTGCCAGCAGCCCCACGACTAGCGGACAAGAGACCCAGTACTTC. This encodes CASSPTTSGQETQYF.

The rearrangement links TRBV29-1 to TRBJ2-3; 7 bases line up with TRBD2. The CDR3 contains 14 residues. Germline loops: CDR1 SQVTM, CDR2 ANQGSEA. V lost 3 bases to trimming and J lost 1 base; unmatched junction nucleotides: 4. DNA for the CDR3: TGCAGCGTTGAGAGGGGAGGGGGCACAGATACGCAGTATTTT. Its protein product is CSVERGGGTDTQYF.

The chain has TRBV7-9 and TRBJ1-1; 8 positions agree with TRBD1. CDR3 length: 17 amino acids. V was pared by 2 bases and J by 5 bases, with 13 bases of the junction left unmatched. Germline assignment: CDR1 SEHNR and CDR2 FQNEAQ (reference sequence). The CDR3 protein is CASSLWGRGLKSTEAFF. The CDR3 region has the DNA TGTGCCAGCAGCTTATGGGGCAGGGGGCTTAAGAGTACTGAAGCTTTCTTT. The complete variable domain, with remaining parts taken from reference TRBV7-9 and TRBJ1-1, reads DTGVSQNPRHKITKRGQNVTFRCDPISEHNRLYWYRQTLGQGPEFLTYFQNEAQLEKSRLLSDRFSAERPKGSFSTLEIQRTEQGDSAMYLCASSLWGRGLKSTEAFFGQGTRLTVV.

The J gene is TRBJ2-3, the V gene TRBV4-3; D not resolved. The V end lost 0 bases, the J end lost 4 bases, and 8 bases lay between the germline ends. CDR3 length: 14 residues. The V gene's germline CDR1 is LGHNA and CDR2 YSLEER. The CDR3 nucleotides read TGCGCCAGCAGCCAAGATCGAGCGCCAGATACGCAGTATTTT. This encodes CASSQDRAPDTQYF.

Of note for this clone: The same CDR3 arises from other DNA sequences in this sample as well. V usage is TRBV19 and J usage is TRBJ1-1; no clear D gene. The CDR3 runs 13 residues. The V end was cut by 3 bases, the J end by 2 bases, with 7 bases between. Germline values: CDR1 LNHDA, CDR2 SQIVND (reference sequence). The CDR3 DNA sequence: TGTGCCAGTAGTATTACGGGTAACACTGAAGCTTTCTTT. Encoded protein: CASSITGNTEAFF.

The chain has TRBV11-1 and TRBJ2-3, with D possibly being TRBD2 (5 bases). The CDR3 extends over 12 amino acids. CDR1 and CDR2 from the germline V gene are SGHAT and FQDESV (reference sequence). V was pared by 10 bases and J by 9 bases, with 17 bases between. The CDR3 coding sequence is TGTGCCACCTCATCTGTACCGGGGACGCAGTATTTT. Protein sequence: CATSSVPGTQYF.

The chain has TRBV18 and TRBJ1-4; D unresolved. V was shortened by 3 bases and J by 0 bases, with 11 bases between the two germline ends. The length of the CDR3 is 16 residues. Germline assignment: CDR1 KGHSH and CDR2 LQKENI. The CDR3 sequence is CASSPFDSATNEKLFF. CDR3 sequence (DNA): TGTGCCAGCTCACCCTTCGACTCCGCAACTAATGAAAAACTGTTTTTT.

There are a few counts of this clone. J is TRBJ1-6 and V is TRBV28, with D unresolved. The CDR3 is 14 amino acids. Germline values: CDR1 MDHEN, CDR2 SYDVKM. The V gene lost 5 bases and the J gene lost 3 bases, with 8 bases spanning the gap. CDR3 coding DNA: TGTGCCAGCAGTAGCCTAAGCTATAATTCACCCCTCCACTTT. Its protein is CASSSLSYNSPLHF.

For the CDR3, the DNA is TGTGCCAGCAGCTTAGGTGAGGTGGGTGAGCAGTTCTTC. Residues: CASSLGEVGEQFF. The rearrangement uses TRBV11-3 and TRBJ2-1; D gene ambiguous. V lost 1 base and J 9 bases, leaving 10 bases between the germline ends. CDR1 is SGHNT, CDR2 YENEEA, per germline. This CDR3 comprises 13 residues.

The CDR3, as DNA: TGCGCCAGCAGCTCAGGGGTGGTTGGAAACACCATATATTTT. This codes for CASSSGVVGNTIYF. This chain connects TRBV5-1 to TRBJ1-3; D perhaps matches TRBD1 (6 bases). The CDR3 covers 14 residues. Trimming took 3 bases from V and 3 from J, leaving 10 bases between them. Per the germline V gene, CDR1 is SGHRS and CDR2 is YFSETQ.

The genes are TRBV5-4 and TRBJ1-3; TRBD1 matches at 7 bases. V lost 2 bases, J lost 4 bases, and 6 bases stayed unmatched. The CDR3 contains 15 residues. Germline loops: CDR1 SGHNT, CDR2 YYREEE (reference sequence). This chain's CDR3 is CASSFESDRGNTIYF. CDR3 DNA: TGTGCCAGCAGCTTTGAATCGGACAGGGGAAACACCATATATTTT.

The chain links TRBV5-4 to TRBJ2-2; D uncertain. CDR3 length: 14 amino acids. Germline V gives CDR1 SGHNT, CDR2 YYREEE (reference sequence). V was cut by 0 bases and J by 2 bases, with 5 bases left in between. The CDR3 DNA follows: TGTGCCAGCAGCTTGGGTCCTAACACCGGGGAGCTGTTTTTT. It is translated as CASSLGPNTGELFF.

This sequence joins TRBV6-1 and TRBJ2-7; TRBD2 is a possible D gene (6 bases). V was trimmed by 8 bases and J by 1 base, leaving 9 bases between them. Germline loops: CDR1 MNHNS, CDR2 SASEGT. This CDR3 has 12 amino acids. DNA of the CDR3: TGTGCCAGCTGGCGGGGTTCCTACGAGCAGTACTTC. It specifies CASWRGSYEQYF.

The rearrangement uses TRBV7-8 and TRBJ1-1; D remains unclear. The germline V gene has CDR1 SGHVS and CDR2 FQNEAQ. CDR3 length equals 14 residues. Trimming pared 3 bases from V and 4 bases from J, leaving 12 bases between. CDR3 region: CASSFSSSGTEAFF. CDR3 in DNA: TGTGCCAGCAGCTTTAGTTCCTCGGGCACTGAAGCTTTCTTT.

This clone has just a few counts. V and J are TRBV5-8 and TRBJ1-2, with 7 bases aligning to TRBD1. The CDR3 runs 17 residues. Trimming at V came to 2 bases and at J to 4 bases, leaving 14 bases not matched to a gene. Germline CDR1 reads SGHTS; CDR2 reads YDEGEE. CDR3 nucleotides: TGTGCCAGCAGCTTCCGATCCACATCGACAGGGTCCTATGGCTACACCTTC. It codes for CASSFRSTSTGSYGYTF.

The chain combines TRBV6-5 with TRBJ2-1; unclear D gene. Trimming took 6 bases from V and 4 from J, leaving 13 bases between them. Germline values: CDR1 MNHEY, CDR2 SVGAGI. There are 14 residues in the CDR3. DNA for the CDR3: TGTGCCAGCAGAACGACGACAAGATACAATGAGCAGTTCTTC. Encoded protein: CASRTTTRYNEQFF.